This record concerns one T cell receptor beta chain sequence. The antigen is undetermined. The CDR3 is 15 residues long. Germline V gene lookup returns CDR1 SEHNR and CDR2 FQNEAQ (reference sequence). V lost 2 bases, J lost 5 bases, and 4 bases stayed unmatched. The record originates from a study of cytomegalovirus exposure and HLA in healthy donors. The PCR employed 60 Vbeta primers together with 13 Jbeta primers. The assay was immunoSEQ multiplex PCR, and TCRdb's table has in-frame clones only and misses some. This sample lists more than 75,000 clones; its ten largest clones have 15% to 17%. Study observations and caveats: Further analysis, carried out later, found HLA-associated TCR beta chains more clonally expanded than equally common other chains. An ancestry cluster, one associated with Asian ancestry, reportedly showed fewer N-insertions than the approximately 650-donor mean in a later analysis. HLA alleles showed associations with some 17,000 TCR beta sequences in a later analysis, at a 0.05 false discovery rate.

Though nominally healthy at sampling, donors likely had unrecorded immune exposures. The chain carries TRBV7-9 and TRBJ2-1; TRBD2 agrees at 9 bases. Sequenced: PBMCs. The origin of this receptor is a man in his fifties in good health and CMV-seropositive. The CDR3 DNA reads as TGTGCCAGCAGCTTACCCATAGCGGGAGACAATGAGCAGTTCTTC. It yields the protein CASSLPIAGDNEQFF.